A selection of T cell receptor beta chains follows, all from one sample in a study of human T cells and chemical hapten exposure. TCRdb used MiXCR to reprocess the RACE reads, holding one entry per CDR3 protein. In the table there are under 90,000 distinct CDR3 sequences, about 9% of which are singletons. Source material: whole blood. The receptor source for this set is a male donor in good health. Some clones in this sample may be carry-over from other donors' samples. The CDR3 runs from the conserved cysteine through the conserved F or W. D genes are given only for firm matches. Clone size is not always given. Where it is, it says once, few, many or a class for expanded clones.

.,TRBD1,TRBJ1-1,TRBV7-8,TGTGCCAGCAGCCCCCGGGACAGGGGTTCGAACACTGAAGCTTTCTTT,CASSPRDRGSNTEAFF
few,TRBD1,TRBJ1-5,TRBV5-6,TGTGCCAGCAGCCGCAGGACCGGACAGGGGGCTGGGCAGCCCCAGCATTTT,CASSRRTGQGAGQPQHF
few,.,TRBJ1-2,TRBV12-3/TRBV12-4,TGTGCCAGCAGTGGACGAGACTATGGCTACACCTTC,CASSGRDYGYTF
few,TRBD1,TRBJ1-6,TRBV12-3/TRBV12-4,TGTGCCAGCAGTTTATCACAGGGGGGCTCCTATAATTCACCCCTCCACTTT,CASSLSQGGSYNSPLHF
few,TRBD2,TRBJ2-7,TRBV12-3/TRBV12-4,TGTGCCAGCAGTGCCCGACTAGCGGGGGACTACCTCTACGAGCAGTACTTC,CASSARLAGDYLYEQYF
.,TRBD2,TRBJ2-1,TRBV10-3,TGTGCCATCAGTGAGATTAGCGGGAGCTCCTACAATGAGCAGTTCTTC,CAISEISGSSYNEQFF
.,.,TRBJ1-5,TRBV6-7,TGTGCCAGAGAGCGACAGGTCAGCAATCAGCCCCAGCATTTT,CARERQVSNQPQHF
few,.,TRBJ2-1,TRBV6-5,TGTGCCAGCAGTTTGACTCCCCTATTGCGGGCAAACAATGAGCAGTTCTTC,CASSLTPLLRANNEQFF
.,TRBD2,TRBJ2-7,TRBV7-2,TGTGCCAGCAGTTCCCGGACTAGCGGGGAGCAGTACTTC,CASSSRTSGEQYF
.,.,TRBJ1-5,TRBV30,TGTGCCTGGGACAGAGGGGAGAATCAGCCCCAGCATTTT,CAWDRGENQPQHF
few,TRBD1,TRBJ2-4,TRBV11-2,TGTGCCAGCAGCCCAAGTACAGGGGTCGTGACCAAAAACATTCAGTACTTC,CASSPSTGVVTKNIQYF
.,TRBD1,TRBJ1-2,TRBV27,TGTGCCAGCAGTTTCTCGGGACAGGGGGCCAGTGGCTACACCTTC,CASSFSGQGASGYTF
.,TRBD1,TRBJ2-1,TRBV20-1,TGCAGTGCTAGATCTTTTGGGACAGGTTCCTACAATGAGCAGTTCTTC,CSARSFGTGSYNEQFF
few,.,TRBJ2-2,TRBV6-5,TGTGCCAGCAGTTACAATCCCGGGGAGCTGTTTTTT,CASSYNPGELFF
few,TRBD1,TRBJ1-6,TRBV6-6,TGTGCCAGCAGCCAGGGACAGGGCGCTTATAATTCACCCCTCCACTTT,CASSQGQGAYNSPLHF
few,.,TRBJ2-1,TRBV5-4,TGTGCCAGCAGCTTGGCCCAGCGGAGTTACAATGAGCAGTTCTTC,CASSLAQRSYNEQFF
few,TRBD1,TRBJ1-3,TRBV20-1,TGCAGTGCTGGTACAGGGGAAATGGACACCATATATTTT,CSAGTGEMDTIYF
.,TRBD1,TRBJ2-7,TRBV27,TGTGCCAGCAGTCCGGGACAGGGAGGCTACGAGCAGTACTTC,CASSPGQGGYEQYF
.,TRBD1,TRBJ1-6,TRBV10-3,TGTGCCATCAGTGAGTCCAGGGGGACGGATTCACCCCTCCACTTT,CAISESRGTDSPLHF
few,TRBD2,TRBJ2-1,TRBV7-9,TGTGCCAGCAGCCGCCACCCCCGGACTAGCGGGAACTACAATGAGCAGTTCTTC,CASSRHPRTSGNYNEQFF
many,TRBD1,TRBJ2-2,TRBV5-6,TGTGCCAGCAGCTTGGGAGTCGGACAGGGTTCCACCGGGGAGCTGTTTTTT,CASSLGVGQGSTGELFF
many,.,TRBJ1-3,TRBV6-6,TGTGCCAGCAGTCCCTCTTTGGTTGGAAACACCATATATTTT,CASSPSLVGNTIYF
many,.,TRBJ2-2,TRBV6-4,TGTGCCAGCAGTGCCACGGAGACCGGGGAGCTGTTTTTT,CASSATETGELFF
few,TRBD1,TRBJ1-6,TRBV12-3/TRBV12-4,TGTGCCAGCAGTTCCTGGACAGGCGGTTCAAATAATTCACCCCTCCACTTT,CASSSWTGGSNNSPLHF
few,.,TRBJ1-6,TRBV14,TGTGCCAGCAGCCAAGACCGGGCGAGTCCCTATAATTCACCCCTCCACTTT,CASSQDRASPYNSPLHF
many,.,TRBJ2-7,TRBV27,TGTGCCAGCAGTTTTAGTTTGGGACCCTACGAGCAGTACTTC,CASSFSLGPYEQYF
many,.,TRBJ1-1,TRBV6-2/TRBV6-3,TGTGCCAGCAGTTACTCTGAACAGGGAATTGAAGCTTTCTTT,CASSYSEQGIEAFF
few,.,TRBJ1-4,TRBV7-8,TGTGCCAGCAGCTTAGCGCGCGGACCTAATGAAAAACTGTTTTTT,CASSLARGPNEKLFF
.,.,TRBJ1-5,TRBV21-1,TGTGCCAGCAGCCCTATCAGGCTCCCGAAGCTTACTACCCCAACTTATAGCAATCAGCCCCAGCATTTT,CASSPIRLPKLTTPTYSNQPQHF
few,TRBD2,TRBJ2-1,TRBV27,TGTGCCAGCAGTTTATCTAGCGGGGGTTACAATGAGCAGTTCTTC,CASSLSSGGYNEQFF
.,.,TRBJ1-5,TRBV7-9,TGTGCCAGCAGCTTAAATGAGGGTCAGCCCCAGCATTTT,CASSLNEGQPQHF
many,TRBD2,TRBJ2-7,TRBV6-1,TGTGCCAGCAGTGAGACTAGCGGGAGGGACGAGCAGTACTTC,CASSETSGRDEQYF
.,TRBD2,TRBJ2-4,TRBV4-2,TGTGCCAGCAGCCAAGATTCACTAGCGGGAGTGGGTGCCAAAAACATTCAGTACTTC,CASSQDSLAGVGAKNIQYF
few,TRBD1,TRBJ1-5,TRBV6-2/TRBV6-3,TGTGCCAGCAGTTCCCAGGGGGAGAGGCAGCCCCAGCATTTT,CASSSQGERQPQHF
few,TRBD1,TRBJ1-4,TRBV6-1,TGTGCCAGCAGTGAAGACAGGGGAGGTGAAAAACTGTTTTTT,CASSEDRGGEKLFF
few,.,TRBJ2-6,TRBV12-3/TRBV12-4,TGTGCCAGCAGTTTGATCCCTTCAGGGGCCAACGTCCTGACTTTC,CASSLIPSGANVLTF
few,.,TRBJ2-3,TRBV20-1,TGCAGTGCGGGCGACGCCACAGATACGCAGTATTTT,CSAGDATDTQYF